The rows below give T cell receptor beta chains drawn from one sample of a study of beta chain features in type 1 diabetes. The table came from immunoSEQ multiplex PCR; TCRdb's copy has only in-frame clones and leaves some out. This sample carries a few hundred thousand clones, 14% of them seen once, and the ten largest clones take about 0.016%. Sequenced: naive CD4+ T cells from blood. The receptors derive from a man aged 25 to 45 with type 1 diabetes. The CDR3 runs from the conserved cysteine through the conserved F or W. D genes are given only for firm matches. The size field is filled for only some rows; it gives once, few, many or a size class.

TGTGCCAGCAGCCAACGGGAGTTAGGGAATGAGCAGTTCTTC	CASSQRELGNEQFF	14	few	TRBJ2-1	.	TRBV4-2
TGTGCCAGTAGAGATCGACAGGGGGCTACTGAAGCTTTCTTT	CASRDRQGATEAFF	14	few	TRBJ1-1	TRBD1	TRBV19
TGTGCCAGCTCACCGTCGAGACAAGATACGCAGTATTTT	CASSPSRQDTQYF	13	few	TRBJ2-3	.	TRBV18
TGTGCCAGTAGGGAGGGCCGGGAGACCCAGTACTTC	CASREGRETQYF	12	.	TRBJ2-5	TRBD2	TRBV28
TGCAGTGCTAGAGGGGGAGGGCCCCAGCATTTT	CSARGGGPQHF	11	few	TRBJ1-5	.	TRBV20-1
TGTGCCAGTAGTGGAGTGGGAGTGGCCAAAAACATTCAGTACTTC	CASSGVGVAKNIQYF	15	.	TRBJ2-4	.	TRBV19
TGCGCTAGTGGGGAGTTACAAGAGACCCAGTACTTC	CASGELQETQYF	12	few	TRBJ2-5	.	TRBV29-1
TGTGCCAGCTCTAGGGCGGGAGCGGATACGCAGTATTTT	CASSRAGADTQYF	13	few	TRBJ2-3	TRBD2	TRBV4-2
TGTGCCAGCAGCTACAGGGGGCCTGCTGAAGCTTTCTTT	CASSYRGPAEAFF	13	few	TRBJ1-1	TRBD1	TRBV5-8
TGTGCCAGCAGCCCTGGGACAGGGAGAGAGACCCAGTACTTC	CASSPGTGRETQYF	14	few	TRBJ2-5	TRBD1	TRBV7-2
TGTGCCAGCAGTGCAGAGGCGGGCAATGCCTACGAGCAGTACTTC	CASSAEAGNAYEQYF	15	.	TRBJ2-7	.	TRBV6-4
TGCGCCAGCAGAGAGGAAGGACTAGCGGGGGGGGTAGAGACCCAGTACTTC	CASREEGLAGGVETQYF	17	.	TRBJ2-5	TRBD2	TRBV23-1
TGTGCCAGCAGCACAGGGTACGAGCAGTACTTC	CASSTGYEQYF	11	few	TRBJ2-7	.	TRBV28
TGTGCCAGCAGCTGGGGACAGGGGACTGAAGCTTTCTTT	CASSWGQGTEAFF	13	few	TRBJ1-1	TRBD1	TRBV7-9
TGTGCCAGCAGTTTACGGGATCAGCCCCAGCATTTT	CASSLRDQPQHF	12	.	TRBJ1-5	.	TRBV28
TGCGCCAGCAGCCAAGACCTCTGGACTAGCGGAACCGGGGAGCTGTTTTTT	CASSQDLWTSGTGELFF	17	.	TRBJ2-2	TRBD2	TRBV4-3
TGTGCCAGCCTAGGCAGCCAGAACACCGGGGAGCTGTTTTTT	CASLGSQNTGELFF	14	.	TRBJ2-2	.	TRBV28
TGCGCCAGCAGTCCACAGGGTGGAAATGGCTACACCTTC	CASSPQGGNGYTF	13	.	TRBJ1-2	.	TRBV5-1
TGCGCCAGCAGCCCAGGCCTCCCTGAGGAGACCCAGTACTTC	CASSPGLPEETQYF	14	.	TRBJ2-5	.	TRBV5-1
TGCGCCAGCAGCTTGAACCGGGGGTGGCAAGAGACCCAGTACTTC	CASSLNRGWQETQYF	15	.	TRBJ2-5	.	TRBV5-1
TGTGCCAGCAGCGCGGGACAGCTCTACAATGAGCAGTTCTTC	CASSAGQLYNEQFF	14	.	TRBJ2-1	.	TRBV7-9
TGTGCCAGCGGCTGGCGGGAGTTGAGCACAGATACGCAGTATTTT	CASGWRELSTDTQYF	15	few	TRBJ2-3	TRBD2	TRBV6-6
TGTGCCAGCACCTCGGGTCAGGGCTATGGCTACACCTTC	CASTSGQGYGYTF	13	few	TRBJ1-2	.	TRBV28
TGTGCCAGTAGTATCAAGCGGGAATCCTACGAGCAGTACTTC	CASSIKRESYEQYF	14	few	TRBJ2-7	TRBD2	TRBV19
TGTGCCACCAGCAGAGGGCAAGGACAGGGAGGAGAGACCCAGTACTTC	CATSRGQGQGGETQYF	16	few	TRBJ2-5	TRBD1	TRBV15
TGTGCCACCAGCAAGAAGACTAGCGGGAGGGGAGAGACCCAGTACTTC	CATSKKTSGRGETQYF	16	.	TRBJ2-5	TRBD2	TRBV15
TGTGCCAGCAGCTTGTCACTAGCCCGGAATGAGCAGTTCTTC	CASSLSLARNEQFF	14	.	TRBJ2-1	.	TRBV7-2